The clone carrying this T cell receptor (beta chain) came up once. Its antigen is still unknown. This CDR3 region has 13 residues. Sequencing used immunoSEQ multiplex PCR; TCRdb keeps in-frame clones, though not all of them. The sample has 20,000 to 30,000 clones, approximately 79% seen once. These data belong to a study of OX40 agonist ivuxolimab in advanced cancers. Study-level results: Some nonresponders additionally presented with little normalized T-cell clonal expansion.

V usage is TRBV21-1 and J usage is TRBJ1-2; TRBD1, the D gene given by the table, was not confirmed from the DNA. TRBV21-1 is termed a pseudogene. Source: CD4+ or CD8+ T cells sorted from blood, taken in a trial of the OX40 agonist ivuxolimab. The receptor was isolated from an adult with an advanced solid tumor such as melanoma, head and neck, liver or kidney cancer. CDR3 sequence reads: CASSKDQGHGYTF. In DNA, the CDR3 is TGTGCCAGCAGCAAAGACCAGGGTCATGGCTACACCTTC.